This T cell receptor beta chain was sequenced for a study of shared clonotypes between healthy human individuals. Here immunoSEQ multiplex PCR was the method, and the copy in TCRdb shows in-frame clones only, minus some. Of over 850,000 clones in the sample, approximately 78% were seen once. What was sequenced was memory CD4+ T cells from PBMCs. Indicated subset: CD45RA-negative fraction. The receptor was isolated from a man between 18 and 35 years old in good health. Some clones in this sample may be carry-over from other donors' samples.

CDR3 residues: CASSPAGLAGYEQYF. CDR3 sequence (DNA): TGTGCCAGCAGCCCGGCCGGACTAGCTGGGTACGAGCAGTACTTC. The rearrangement links TRBV5-5 to TRBJ2-7; TRBD2 aligns across 8 bases. The trim removed 4 bases at V and 4 bases at J, leaving 10 bases unmatched. From germline, CDR1 is SGHKS and CDR2 YYEKEE (reference sequence). The CDR3 is made up of 15 amino acids.